This entry lists 22 T cell receptor beta chains sequenced from one sample in a study of blood T cell repertoires in COVID-19. Assay: immunoSEQ multiplex PCR; the TCRdb copy retains only in-frame clones and omits some. The sample lists about 72,000 clones; 85% to 90% were seen once. The sample consisted of peripheral blood. The receptor source for this set is a man aged 65 to 79 with active or convalescent COVID-19.

The rearrangement joins TRBV19 to TRBJ1-4; 9 bases map to TRBD1. The CDR3 contains 18 residues. The ends lost 4 bases at V and 6 bases at J; junction bases unmatched: 15. Germline V gives CDR1 LNHDA, CDR2 SQIVND (reference sequence). The CDR3 DNA follows: TGTGCCAGTAGTACCCGCGCCCCGGGACAGGGTGGCGATGAAAAACTGTTTTTT. Translation: CASSTRAPGQGGDEKLFF.

The J gene is TRBJ2-1, the V gene TRBV3-1 (or the pseudogene TRBV3-2); 7 nucleotides line up with TRBD2. The length of the CDR3 is 14 residues. Trimming took 7 bases from V and 5 from J; bases not matched to a gene: 8. Germline V CDR1 and CDR2: LGHDT, YNNKEL (reference sequence). The DNA for the CDR3 is TGTGCCAGCAATCGACGGGGGGAGGACAATGAGCAGTTCTTC. Its translation is CASNRRGEDNEQFF.

This chain links TRBV7-3 with TRBJ2-7, with a possible D match to TRBD1 (5 bases). CDR1 is SGHTA, CDR2 FQGTGA, per germline. The CDR3 totals 13 residues. Trimming took 2 bases from V and 6 from J, leaving 11 bases between them. The CDR3 is CASSLSGSSEQYF. DNA of the CDR3: TGTGCCAGCAGCTTATCAGGGTCCAGCGAGCAGTACTTC. Full variable domain (outside the CDR3, taken from reference TRBV7-3 and TRBJ2-7): GAGVSQTPSNKVTEKGKYVELRCDPISGHTALYWYRQSLGQGPEFLIYFQGTGAADDSGLPNDRFFAVRPEGSVSTLKIQRTERGDSAVYLCASSLSGSSEQYFGPGTRLTVT.

The chain uses TRBV6-5 and TRBJ2-3; tentative D call: TRBD1 (6 bases). The CDR3 is made up of 14 amino acids. V lost 5 bases and J lost 2, with 11 bases in between. CDR1 and CDR2 from the germline V gene are MNHEY and SVGAGI. The CDR3 bases are TGTGCCAGCAGTATACAGGGCCCCACAGATACGCAGTATTTT. It translates to CASSIQGPTDTQYF.

The J gene is TRBJ2-1, the V gene TRBV19; 9 nucleotides match TRBD2. V trimming: 1 base; J trimming: 7 bases; junction bases outside the gene matches: 5. The CDR3 spans 15 residues. Germline CDR1 LNHDA, CDR2 SQIVND (reference sequence). The CDR3 bases are TGTGCCAGTAGTATAGTGGCGGGAGGGCCTAATGAGCAGTTCTTC. This translates into CASSIVAGGPNEQFF.

This clone was found a few times. An end of the junction differs from the germline gene, which may be a read error. The rearrangement links TRBV28 to TRBJ1-2; no clear D gene. The CDR3 has 16 residues. From germline, CDR1 is MDHEN and CDR2 SYDVKM. The CDR3 region has the DNA TGTGCCAGCAGCTTATCCCCAGGACTCCTTGCCTATGGCTACACCTTC. This sequence encodes CASSLSPGLLAYGYTF.

This rearrangement joins TRBV3-1 (or the pseudogene TRBV3-2) to TRBJ2-5; 11 positions match TRBD2. The closer fit of TRBJ2-7 to the DNA end suggests the J call may be wrong. CDR1 is LGHDT and CDR2 is YNNKEL in the germline V gene (reference sequence). CDR3 length: 15 amino acids. CDR3 protein: CASSQVAGGPYEQYF. The CDR3 nucleotides are TGTGCCAGCAGCCAAGTAGCGGGAGGGCCATACGAGCAGTACTTC.

The chain recombines TRBV27 with TRBJ2-1; 7 bases match TRBD1. V lost 5 bases, J lost 8 bases, and 6 bases stayed unmatched. The CDR3 totals 13 residues. Per the germline V gene, CDR1 is MNHEY and CDR2 is SMNVEV (reference sequence). The DNA for the CDR3 is TGTGCCAGCAGTGGGACAGAACGCTATGAGCAGTTCTTC. This encodes CASSGTERYEQFF.

The chain recombines TRBV2 with TRBJ2-7; 7 nucleotides align to TRBD1. Germline V gene lookup returns CDR1 SNHLY and CDR2 FYNNEI. The CDR3 spans 14 residues. Trimming took 6 bases from V and 2 from J; bases not matched to a gene: 7. The CDR3, as DNA: TGTGCCAGCAGCCTCCGGGACAGCCCCTACGAGCAGTACTTC. Translating gives CASSLRDSPYEQYF.

The rearrangement joins TRBV11-2 to TRBJ1-2; no definite D call. Germline CDR1 is SGHAT and CDR2 is FQNNGV. The length of the CDR3 is 15 residues. V lost 4 bases and J lost 3, with 15 bases in between. CDR3 in amino acids: CASSSRLLRDYGYTF. Written as DNA, the CDR3 is TGTGCCAGCAGCTCCCGTCTCCTGAGAGACTATGGCTACACCTTC.

The count of this clone is one. The chain carries TRBV6-5 and TRBJ2-7; TRBD1 aligns across 7 bases. This CDR3 has 14 amino acids. Germline CDR1 and CDR2: MNHEY and SVGAGI. V was clipped by 2 bases and J by 3 bases; unmatched bases: 4. CDR3 residues: CASSYDRVNYEQYF. The CDR3 coding sequence is TGTGCCAGCAGTTACGACAGGGTAAACTACGAGCAGTACTTC.

This sequence joins TRBV28 and TRBJ2-7; 10 bases agree with TRBD2. Looked up from germline, CDR1 is MDHEN and CDR2 is SYDVKM. The CDR3 covers 16 residues. Germline trimming cut 5 bases from V and 6 bases from J; bases unmatched to any gene: 13. DNA of the CDR3: TGTGCCAGCAGTCCCCCGGGAGCGGGAGGGGGAAGCGAGCAGTACTTC. It encodes CASSPPGAGGGSEQYF.

V and J are TRBV5-1 and TRBJ2-3, with TRBD2 matching over 9 bases. The trim removed 5 bases at V and 0 bases at J, leaving 7 bases unmatched. The germline CDR1 and CDR2 sequences are SGHRS and YFSETQ. CDR3 length equals 16 residues. In DNA form, the CDR3 reads TGCGCCAGCAGATTAGCGGGAGAGGTTAGCACAGATACGCAGTATTTT. This encodes CASRLAGEVSTDTQYF.

This chain uses TRBV9 with TRBJ1-1; D is unclear. Germline V gene data show CDR1 as SGDLS and CDR2 as YYNGEE. Between the trimmed V and J ends, which lost 0 bases and 4 bases, there was a span of 7 bases. The CDR3 is 13 amino acids. Written as DNA, the CDR3 is TGTGCCAGCAGCGTAGCTACGAGCACTGAAGCTTTCTTT. Its translation is CASSVATSTEAFF.

The V and J genes are TRBV6-5 and TRBJ2-7; TRBD2 agrees at 9 bases. This CDR3 has 14 amino acids. The V gene end was trimmed by 6 bases and the J gene end by 5 bases; junction bases not matched to a gene: 8. The germline CDR1 and CDR2 sequences are MNHEY and SVGAGI. As DNA, the CDR3 is TGTGCCAGCAGGCCGGGACTAGCCCGTGACGAGCAGTACTTC. This codes for CASRPGLARDEQYF.

The chain combines TRBV30 with TRBJ2-7; D gene ambiguous. Trimming removed 2 bases at V and 2 bases at J, with 16 bases between. This CDR3 contains 15 residues. CDR1 and CDR2 (germline): GTSNPN, SVGIG (reference sequence). The CDR3 protein is CAWSNGQVSPYEQYF. The DNA for the CDR3 is TGTGCCTGGAGTAACGGTCAGGTGTCTCCCTACGAGCAGTACTTC.

The DNA of the CDR3 is TGTGCCTGGGGGGGTAGCTTTAAGGCCTCTGCAACTAATGAAAAACTGTTTTTT. Its protein is CAWGGSFKASATNEKLFF. V and J are TRBV30 and TRBJ1-4; TRBD1 might be the D (5 bases). This CDR3 comprises 18 residues. Looked up from germline, CDR1 is GTSNPN and CDR2 is SVGIG (reference sequence). V was trimmed by 5 bases and J by 0 bases, leaving 22 bases between them.

The gene calls are TRBV30 and TRBJ2-7; 7 bases fit TRBD2. With V trimmed by 2 bases and J by 1 base, 5 bases remained unmatched. CDR3 length: 14 residues. Looked up from germline, CDR1 is GTSNPN and CDR2 is SVGIG (reference sequence). DNA for the CDR3: TGTGCCTGGAGTCCCCTAGCGGTGTCCTACGAGCAGTACTTC. Residues: CAWSPLAVSYEQYF. Full variable domain (rest looked up from reference TRBV30 and TRBJ2-7): SQTIHQWPATLVQPVGSPLSLECTVEGTSNPNLYWYRQAAGRGLQLLFYSVGIGQISSEVPQNLSASRPQDRQFILSSKKLLLSDSGFYLCAWSPLAVSYEQYFGPGTRLTVT.

This chain joins TRBV24-1 and TRBJ2-1, with D possibly being TRBD1 (6 bases). V shed 0 bases and J shed 3 bases, with 17 bases lying between them. This CDR3 has 18 residues. The germline CDR1 and CDR2 sequences are KGHDR and SFDVKD. The chain's CDR3 is CATSDLRIRGQVYNEQFF. The CDR3 DNA sequence: TGTGCCACCAGTGATTTGCGAATTCGGGGACAAGTCTACAATGAGCAGTTCTTC.

This clone showed up just once. J is TRBJ1-1 and V is TRBV5-1; TRBD1 matches at 7 bases. The germline V gene encodes CDR1 SGHRS and CDR2 YFSETQ. With 4 bases clipped from V and 4 bases from J, the junction kept 4 bases outside the gene matches. The CDR3 loop spans 13 amino acids. CDR3 sequence reads: CASSPDRPTEAFF. The CDR3 nucleotides read TGCGCCAGCAGCCCGGACAGGCCCACTGAAGCTTTCTTT.

The V gene is TRBV19, the J gene TRBJ2-7; perhaps TRBD1 as D (6 bases). Germline V gene sequence: CDR1 LNHDA, CDR2 SQIVND (reference sequence). Trimming stripped 5 bases from V and 5 bases from J, with 13 bases between. The CDR3 has 13 residues. The CDR3: CASSRQAYDEQYF. The CDR3 nucleotides are TGTGCCAGTAGTCGACAGGCGTACGACGAGCAGTACTTC.

The CDR3 DNA follows: TGTGCCAGCAGCAGCCTAATCCGGGACAGGAAGAATGAAAAACTGTTTTTT. Amino acid sequence: CASSSLIRDRKNEKLFF. This chain links TRBV21-1 with TRBJ1-4; TRBD1 was called by the table and not checked on the DNA. TRBV21-1 is given as a pseudogene. This CDR3 is 17 amino acids long.